This passage covers 32 T cell receptor beta chains from one sample sequenced in a study of blood T cell repertoires in COVID-19 (dated by TCRdb to 2018 to 2020). Library method: the immunoSEQ multiplex PCR assay. As stored in TCRdb, this immuneACCESS dataset retains in-frame rearrangements with V and J assigned. A fraction of the clones does not appear; measured against another copy, unresolved V genes explain less than half of the discrepancy, and the remainder lacks a known reason. Counted in this sample were some 300,000 clones; 89% of them appeared once. The ten largest clones capture under 3.5% of the sample. Material: PBMCs or T cells enriched from blood (not recorded which). These receptors originate from a woman in her forties or fifties who had been exposed to COVID-19.

The chain couples TRBV6-5 to TRBJ1-6, with TRBD1 as a possible D gene (6 bases). The V gene's germline CDR1 is MNHEY and CDR2 SVGAGI. The CDR3 has 15 residues. V lost 1 base and J 7 bases, leaving 11 bases between the germline ends. The CDR3 region has the DNA TGTGCCAGCAGTTACTATGGACAGAGAAATTCACCCCTCCACTTT. It yields the protein CASSYYGQRNSPLHF.

J is TRBJ1-5 and V is TRBV5-1; weak D call: TRBD1 (5 bases). The germline gives CDR1 SGHRS, CDR2 YFSETQ. The V end was cut by 0 bases, the J end by 6 bases, with 10 bases between. This CDR3 comprises 14 residues. The CDR3 nucleotides read TGCGCCAGCAGCTTGGGACAGCCGGGTCAGCCCCAGCATTTT. This codes for CASSLGQPGQPQHF. The variable domain in full, completed from reference TRBV5-1 and TRBJ1-5, reads KAGVTQTPRYLIKTRGQQVTLSCSPISGHRSVSWYQQTPGQGLQFLFEYFSETQRNKGNFPGRFSGRQFSNSRSEMNVSTLELGDSALYLCASSLGQPGQPQHFGDGTRLSIL.

This rearrangement joins TRBV6-4 to TRBJ2-3; 12 bases are a match to TRBD2. This CDR3 region has 16 residues. The germline V gene encodes CDR1 MRHNA and CDR2 SNTAGT. With 4 bases clipped from V and 6 bases from J, the junction kept 8 bases outside the gene matches. CDR3 residues: CASSVTSGGPSDTQYF. The DNA for the CDR3 is TGTGCCAGCAGTGTAACTAGCGGGGGGCCATCGGATACGCAGTATTTT.

The V and J genes are TRBV29-1 and TRBJ1-1; D is possibly TRBD1 (6 bases). Germline CDR1 reads SQVTM; CDR2 reads ANQGSEA. The CDR3 totals 16 residues. The V gene lost 6 bases and the J gene lost 5 bases, with 25 bases spanning the gap. The DNA of the CDR3 is TGCAGCGTACGGGGTATCGGGGGGCTTAGTGGTACTGAAGCTTTCTTT. It encodes CSVRGIGGLSGTEAFF.

The rearrangement links TRBV27 to TRBJ1-1, with D possibly being TRBD1 (6 bases). The CDR3 has 16 residues. The V gene's germline CDR1 is MNHEY and CDR2 SMNVEV (reference sequence). Trimming took 2 bases from V and 0 from J, leaving 13 bases between them. The CDR3 nucleotides are TGTGCCAGCAGTTTAAAGACAGGCCCGTTGAACACTGAAGCTTTCTTT. Encoded protein: CASSLKTGPLNTEAFF.

This sequence joins TRBV11-2 and TRBJ2-3; 8 bases are a match to TRBD2. The J segment lost 4 bases and the V segment lost 2 bases, leaving 8 bases of the junction unmatched. The CDR3 contains 16 residues. Germline values: CDR1 SGHAT, CDR2 FQNNGV. This chain's CDR3 is CASSLSRGSGADTQYF. Here the CDR3 DNA reads TGTGCCAGCAGCTTATCCCGGGGTAGCGGGGCAGATACGCAGTATTTT.

The chain couples TRBV18 to TRBJ1-1, with D uncertain. This CDR3 has 14 residues. Germline V gene data show CDR1 as KGHSH and CDR2 as LQKENI. V was cut by 2 bases and J by 7 bases, with 14 bases left in between. This chain's CDR3 is CASSPGSRIGEAFF. CDR3 in DNA: TGTGCCAGCTCACCAGGATCCAGGATCGGTGAAGCTTTCTTT.

The V gene is TRBV25-1, the J gene TRBJ2-5; 10 bases are shared with TRBD2. The J segment lost 3 bases and the V segment lost 6 bases, leaving 10 bases of the junction unmatched. The CDR3 spans 16 residues. Germline CDR1 and CDR2: MGHDK and SYGVNS. CDR3 sequence: CASRASKRGGKETQYF. The CDR3 DNA reads as TGTGCCAGCAGGGCGTCGAAGCGGGGGGGAAAAGAGACCCAGTACTTC.

The chain employs TRBV23-1 and TRBJ1-5; perhaps TRBD1 as D (5 bases). TRBV23-1 is noted as an ORF with a role that remains uncertain. This CDR3 comprises 16 residues. V shed 2 bases and J shed 3 bases, with 14 bases lying between them. As DNA, the CDR3 is TGCGCCAGCAGTCAACGGTCTGGACAAAACAATCAGCCCCAGCATTTT. Encoded protein: CASSQRSGQNNQPQHF.

V usage is TRBV6-1 and J usage is TRBJ2-7; tentatively, D is TRBD1 (6 bases). V was cut by 3 bases and J by 5 bases, with 17 bases left in between. The germline V gene has CDR1 MNHNS and CDR2 SASEGT. CDR3 length: 15 residues. The CDR3 protein is CASSEVSGRGNEQYF. The CDR3 DNA is TGTGCCAGCAGTGAGGTGTCGGGCAGGGGAAACGAGCAGTACTTC.

The chain uses TRBV3-1 (or the pseudogene TRBV3-2) and TRBJ1-1; maybe TRBD1 (5 bases). Germline CDR1 and CDR2: LGHDT and YNNKEL (reference sequence). The CDR3 has 14 amino acids. V lost 4 bases, J lost 4 bases, and 13 bases lay in between. The DNA for the CDR3 is TGTGCCAGCAGCCGACGGGCCAGGGTCACTGAAGCTTTCTTT. Protein sequence: CASSRRARVTEAFF.

This clone was observed a single time. The genes are TRBV5-6 and TRBJ1-4; 8 bases map to TRBD1. The V gene end was trimmed by 0 bases and the J gene end by 6 bases; junction bases not matched to a gene: 10. The CDR3 totals 17 residues. Germline V gene sequence: CDR1 SGHDT, CDR2 YYEEEE. CDR3 amino acids: CASSLAWGQVQDEKLFF. As DNA, the CDR3 is TGTGCCAGCAGCTTGGCCTGGGGACAGGTCCAGGATGAAAAACTGTTTTTT.

This clone showed up just a few times. The chain recombines TRBV2 with TRBJ2-7; TRBD1 matches at 8 bases. V shed 6 bases, J shed 4 bases, and the junction held 11 bases outside the gene matches. The CDR3 runs 15 residues. Germline V gene lookup returns CDR1 SNHLY and CDR2 FYNNEI. The CDR3 nucleotides read TGTGCCAGCAGAGAATTTCCGGGACAGGAGTACGAGCAGTACTTC. Its protein is CASREFPGQEYEQYF.

This clone was observed a few times. Additional DNA sequences in this sample encode the identical CDR3. The chain is built from TRBV11-2 and TRBJ2-5, with a weak D call TRBD2 (6 bases). The V gene lost 1 base and the J gene lost 1 base, with 7 bases spanning the gap. Germline lookup yields CDR1 SGHAT and CDR2 FQNNGV. The CDR3 is 14 amino acids. Here the CDR3 DNA reads TGTGCCAGCAGCTTAGGGGGGGTCCAAGAGACCCAGTACTTC. Translation: CASSLGGVQETQYF. The variable domain in full, completed from reference TRBV11-2 and TRBJ2-5, reads EAGVAQSPRYKIIEKRQSVAFWCNPISGHATLYWYQQILGQGPKLLIQFQNNGVVDDSQLPKDRFSAERLKGVDSTLKIQPAKLEDSAVYLCASSLGGVQETQYFGPGTRLLVL.

This clone was observed a handful of times. The genes are TRBV6-1 and TRBJ1-3; the D gene is possibly TRBD1 (5 bases). The CDR3 consists of 19 residues. Germline assignment: CDR1 MNHNS and CDR2 SASEGT. V was pared by 2 bases and J by 4 bases, with 24 bases between. The CDR3 nucleotides read TGTGCCAGCAGTGAATACGCAGGGAAATTTAGGAGTTCGGGAAACACCATATATTTT. This sequence encodes CASSEYAGKFRSSGNTIYF.

This sequence joins TRBV5-4 and TRBJ2-2; D might be TRBD1 (5 bases). CDR1 is SGHNT and CDR2 is YYREEE in the germline V gene (reference sequence). Trimming removed 0 bases from V and 6 bases from J, with 9 bases in between. CDR3 length: 14 amino acids. The CDR3 nucleotides read TGTGCCAGCAGCTTGGGGGTAGGGGCCGGGGAGCTGTTTTTT. The encoded protein is CASSLGVGAGELFF.

The chain is built from TRBV27 and TRBJ2-2; D gene unclear. V lost 8 bases and J 3 bases, leaving 7 bases between the germline ends. Germline V lookup: CDR1 MNHEY, CDR2 SMNVEV (reference sequence). The CDR3 is 12 amino acids. CDR3 coding DNA: TGTGCCAGCGACTTGTACACCGGGGAGCTGTTTTTT. Its translation: CASDLYTGELFF.

The V gene is TRBV4-1, the J gene TRBJ2-2; D remains ambiguous. Per germline, CDR1 MGHRA and CDR2 YSYEKL. With 1 base removed from V and 0 bases from J, the gap between germline ends came to 9 bases. The CDR3 has 16 residues. CDR3 sequence reads: CASSQGGPANTGELFF. The CDR3 DNA reads TGCGCCAGCAGCCAAGGAGGCCCGGCGAACACCGGGGAGCTGTTTTTT.

V usage is TRBV25-1 and J usage is TRBJ2-2; D possibly corresponds to TRBD2 (6 bases). V lost 5 bases and J lost 7, with 11 bases in between. This CDR3 comprises 13 residues. Germline V gives CDR1 MGHDK, CDR2 SYGVNS. The CDR3 DNA reads as TGTGCCAGCAGTAGGGCGGGGAACGGGGAGCTGTTTTTT. Translating gives CASSRAGNGELFF. Full variable domain (missing parts from reference TRBV25-1 and TRBJ2-2): EADIYQTPRYLVIGTGKKITLECSQTMGHDKMYWYQQDPGMELHLIHYSYGVNSTEKGDLSSESTVSRIRTEHFPLTLESARPSHTSQYLCASSRAGNGELFFGEGSRLTVL.

This clone occurred a few times. This chain connects TRBV6-5 to TRBJ2-7, with D perhaps TRBD2 (6 bases). Trimming cost V 7 bases and J 2 bases, with 15 bases left between them. Germline values: CDR1 MNHEY, CDR2 SVGAGI. The CDR3 is 14 amino acids. This CDR3 reads CASTNRRGAYEQYF. CDR3 nucleotide sequence: TGTGCCAGCACAAACCGGAGGGGCGCCTACGAGCAGTACTTC.

The chain joins TRBV19 to TRBJ1-2; 7 bases are shared with TRBD1. V trimming: 6 bases; J trimming: 9 bases; junction bases outside the gene matches: 7. Germline V gives CDR1 LNHDA, CDR2 SQIVND (reference sequence). There are 12 residues in the CDR3. The CDR3 nucleotides read TGTGCCAGTAGACAGACAGGGCGGAGCTACACCTTC. It specifies CASRQTGRSYTF. Combining the CDR3 with reference TRBV19 and TRBJ1-2 gives the whole variable domain DGGITQSPKYLFRKEGQNVTLSCEQNLNHDAMYWYRQDPGQGLRLIYYSQIVNDFQKGDIAEGYSVSREKKESFPLTVTSAQKNPTAFYLCASRQTGRSYTFGSGTRLTVV.

This clone has a single count. Other DNA sequences of this sample code for an identical CDR3. The chain combines TRBV2 with TRBJ1-1, with TRBD1 identical over 7 bases. Germline CDR1 reads SNHLY; CDR2 reads FYNNEI. CDR3 length: 13 residues. Trimming took 3 bases from V and 3 from J; bases not matched to a gene: 1. CDR3 sequence: CASSETGYTEAFF. DNA for the CDR3: TGTGCCAGCAGTGAGACAGGGTACACTGAAGCTTTCTTT.

The chain combines TRBV10-3 with TRBJ1-6, with 7 bases lining up with TRBD1. With V trimmed by 6 bases and J by 10 bases, 9 bases remained unmatched. The CDR3 contains 14 residues. Germline V gene data show CDR1 as ENHRY and CDR2 as SYGVKD. The CDR3 loop is CAISTTGRGSPLHF. CDR3 coding DNA: TGTGCCATCAGCACGACAGGGCGGGGATCACCCCTCCACTTT.

The chain recombines TRBV9 with TRBJ2-5; 10 bases align to TRBD2. The germline V gene encodes CDR1 SGDLS and CDR2 YYNGEE. V lost 8 bases, J lost 2 bases, and 15 bases stayed unmatched. This CDR3 region has 17 residues. The CDR3 here is CASSPGTTSGAQETQYF. Written as DNA, the CDR3 is TGTGCCAGTAGCCCCGGGACTACTAGCGGGGCTCAAGAGACCCAGTACTTC.

The chain joins TRBV28 to TRBJ1-3; no definite D call. The CDR3 length is 15 residues. The V end was cut by 7 bases, the J end by 4 bases, with 17 bases between. Germline V gene lookup returns CDR1 MDHEN and CDR2 SYDVKM. CDR3 DNA: TGTGCCAGCATTGTAGAGCGAACGTTCGGAAACACCATATATTTT. It codes for CASIVERTFGNTIYF.

The V call is TRBV20-1, the J call TRBJ2-4, with a possible D match to TRBD1 (6 bases). The CDR3 loop spans 16 amino acids. Germline CDR1 and CDR2: DFQATT and SNEGSKA (reference sequence). The germline V and J ends were trimmed by 3 bases and 1 base, with 16 bases remaining between them. Here the CDR3 DNA reads TGCAGTGCTAGTAGAGCCGGCCAGGGGGCCAAAAACATTCAGTACTTC. It specifies CSASRAGQGAKNIQYF.

The chain links TRBV28 to TRBJ2-7; 9 positions agree with TRBD2. The CDR3 is made up of 14 amino acids. The J segment lost 7 bases and the V segment lost 7 bases, leaving 11 bases of the junction unmatched. The V gene's germline CDR1 is MDHEN and CDR2 SYDVKM. The CDR3 is CASTSRGGAGEQYF. The CDR3, as DNA: TGTGCCAGCACCTCCCGCGGGGGGGCGGGGGAGCAGTACTTC.

The chain couples TRBV11-3 to TRBJ1-3; 7 nucleotides match TRBD1. Trimming at V came to 0 bases and at J to 4 bases, leaving 9 bases not matched to a gene. Germline V gene lookup returns CDR1 SGHNT and CDR2 YENEEA. The CDR3 consists of 17 residues. The CDR3 region has the DNA TGTGCCAGCAGCTTAGAGGAGAGGAGGGGGCCCGGAAACACCATATATTTT. It specifies CASSLEERRGPGNTIYF.

The chain uses TRBV5-4 and TRBJ1-6; D is unclear. The V end was cut by 5 bases, the J end by 5 bases, with 11 bases between. Germline loops: CDR1 SGHNT, CDR2 YYREEE (reference sequence). The CDR3 is 14 amino acids. The CDR3: CASSYKRDNSPLHF. CDR3 nucleotides: TGTGCCAGCAGTTACAAGCGGGATAATTCACCCCTCCACTTT.

This rearrangement joins TRBV15 to TRBJ1-4, with TRBD1 as a possible D gene (5 bases). V lost 9 bases and J 6 bases, leaving 14 bases between the germline ends. The CDR3 spans 13 residues. From germline, CDR1 is LNHNV and CDR2 YYDKDF (reference sequence). CDR3 DNA: TGTGCCACACAAAGGGGATTAGATGAAAAACTGTTTTTT. Translated, it gives CATQRGLDEKLFF.

J is TRBJ1-4 and V is TRBV19, with TRBD1 identical over 10 bases. In germline, CDR1 is LNHDA, CDR2 SQIVND (reference sequence). The CDR3 covers 16 residues. The V and J ends lost 6 bases and 7 bases, in that order; junction bases with no gene match: 11. The CDR3 sequence is CASSPDYGTGVEKLFF. The CDR3 DNA is TGTGCCAGTAGCCCAGACTATGGGACAGGGGTTGAAAAACTGTTTTTT.

The genes are TRBV28 and TRBJ1-1; tentatively, D is TRBD1 (5 bases). The CDR3 sequence is 13 residues long. Germline CDR1 and CDR2: MDHEN and SYDVKM. Trimming took off 2 bases at V and 4 bases at J, with 8 bases between the two ends. Written as DNA, the CDR3 is TGTGCCAGCAGTTTAAGGGGTGGCACTGAAGCTTTCTTT. Its translation: CASSLRGGTEAFF.